Below are 11 T cell receptor beta chains sequenced from a single sample in a study of blood T cell repertoires in COVID-19. Assay: immunoSEQ multiplex PCR; the TCRdb copy retains only in-frame clones and omits some. The sample records under 400,000 clones, roughly 85% being singletons. Sequencing was performed on PBMCs or T cells enriched from blood (not recorded which). These receptors were collected from a woman aged 35 to 49 with acute COVID-19.

In this sample, this clone turned up once. The CDR3 nucleotides read TGCGCCAGCAGCCCGAGAGCGGGGTACGCCACAGATACGCAGTATTTT. This gives the protein CASSPRAGYATDTQYF. The V and J genes are TRBV5-1 and TRBJ2-3; the match to TRBD2 covers 7 bases. V was pared by 4 bases and J by 2 bases, with 10 bases of the junction left unmatched. The CDR3 is made up of 16 amino acids. Germline-derived CDR1 and CDR2 are SGHRS and YFSETQ. The entire variable domain, with the rest obtained from reference TRBV5-1 and TRBJ2-3, is as follows: KAGVTQTPRYLIKTRGQQVTLSCSPISGHRSVSWYQQTPGQGLQFLFEYFSETQRNKGNFPGRFSGRQFSNSRSEMNVSTLELGDSALYLCASSPRAGYATDTQYFGPGTRLTVL.

This clone was counted only a few times. The V call is TRBV18, the J call TRBJ1-2, with TRBD1 matching over 7 bases. The CDR3 contains 16 residues. J was trimmed by 2 bases and V by 4 bases; bases with no gene match: 10. CDR1 KGHSH and CDR2 LQKENI come from the germline V gene. This chain's CDR3 is CASSQGDRQGNYGYTF. The CDR3 bases are TGTGCCAGCTCACAAGGGGACCGACAGGGCAACTATGGCTACACCTTC.

The gene calls are TRBV4-2 and TRBJ1-2, with 9 bases that match TRBD1. Germline V gene lookup returns CDR1 LGHNA and CDR2 YNFKEQ. The V gene end was trimmed by 0 bases and the J gene end by 2 bases; junction bases not matched to a gene: 4. The length of the CDR3 is 16 residues. The CDR3 sequence: CASSQELGQGNYGYTF. The DNA for the CDR3 is TGTGCCAGCAGCCAAGAACTGGGACAGGGCAACTATGGCTACACCTTC.

This chain joins TRBV5-1 and TRBJ2-7, with 7 bases fitting TRBD1. V was clipped by 4 bases and J by 3 bases; unmatched bases: 13. The CDR3 consists of 16 residues. From germline, CDR1 is SGHRS and CDR2 YFSETQ. This chain's CDR3 is CASSQLPPGGNYEQYF. CDR3 DNA: TGCGCCAGCAGCCAACTACCCCCAGGGGGTAACTACGAGCAGTACTTC.

V usage is TRBV27 and J usage is TRBJ2-7, with D possibly matching TRBD2 (6 bases). Germline V gene sequence: CDR1 MNHEY, CDR2 SMNVEV (reference sequence). This CDR3 is 15 amino acids long. V gave up 2 bases and J gave up 2 bases, with 13 bases separating them. CDR3 protein: CASSLRLAGPYEQYF. CDR3 bases: TGTGCCAGCAGTTTACGGTTGGCGGGACCCTACGAGCAGTACTTC.

The rearrangement joins TRBV9 to TRBJ1-5; no clear D. CDR1 is SGDLS, CDR2 YYNGEE, per germline. The CDR3 sequence is 15 residues long. V dropped 0 bases and J dropped 0 bases, with 7 bases sitting between them. The chain's CDR3 is CASSVGSNSNQPQHF. CDR3 in DNA: TGTGCCAGCAGCGTAGGCAGTAATAGCAATCAGCCCCAGCATTTT.

This chain joins TRBV19 and TRBJ1-3; TRBD1 agrees at 8 bases. V was pared by 4 bases and J by 8 bases, with 13 bases of the junction left unmatched. CDR3 length: 16 residues. The germline V gene encodes CDR1 LNHDA and CDR2 SQIVND (reference sequence). The CDR3 DNA sequence: TGTGCCAGTAGTACACGGACAGGGAGGAACCCTTACACCATATATTTT. It encodes CASSTRTGRNPYTIYF.

The chain recombines TRBV7-6 with TRBJ1-1, with D possibly being TRBD1 (5 bases). Trimming pared 1 base from V and 0 bases from J, leaving 12 bases between. The germline CDR1 and CDR2 sequences are SGHVS and FNYEAQ. This CDR3 has 16 amino acids. CDR3 sequence reads: CASSLGEGTMNTEAFF. CDR3 coding DNA: TGTGCCAGCAGCTTAGGGGAGGGGACGATGAACACTGAAGCTTTCTTT.

In DNA, the CDR3 is TGTGCCAGCTCACCTAGACAGGGTCCGGGCTACGAGCAGTACTTC. Residues: CASSPRQGPGYEQYF. This sequence joins TRBV18 and TRBJ2-7, with 7 bases matching TRBD1. This CDR3 spans 15 amino acids. Germline V CDR1 and CDR2: KGHSH, LQKENI. Trimming removed 3 bases from V and 3 bases from J; junction bases left unmatched: 8.

The chain carries TRBV18 and TRBJ1-2; D is perhaps TRBD1 (5 bases). The CDR3 consists of 14 residues. The germline CDR1 and CDR2 sequences are KGHSH and LQKENI. V dropped 2 bases and J dropped 2 bases, with 9 bases sitting between them. The CDR3 loop is CASSPDSQNYGYTF. CDR3 DNA: TGTGCCAGCTCACCAGACAGCCAAAACTATGGCTACACCTTC.

The V gene is TRBV7-8, the J gene TRBJ1-2; 9 bases agree with TRBD1. CDR1 is SGHVS and CDR2 is FQNEAQ in the germline V gene. The CDR3 is made up of 15 amino acids. V lost 7 bases, J lost 6 bases, and 12 bases stayed unmatched. CDR3 bases: TGTGCCAGCATCCACAAACAGGGGGCGCGAGATGGCTACACCTTC. This translates into CASIHKQGARDGYTF. Based on the CDR3 plus reference TRBV7-8 and TRBJ1-2, the full variable domain is GAGVSQSPRYKVAKRGQDVALRCDPISGHVSLFWYQQALGQGPEFLTYFQNEAQLDKSGLPSDRFFAERPEGSVSTLKIQRTQQEDSAVYLCASIHKQGARDGYTFGSGTRLTVV.